The rows below give T cell receptor beta chains drawn from one sample of a study of OX40 agonist ivuxolimab in advanced cancers. Method: immunoSEQ multiplex PCR; TCRdb's copy keeps in-frame clones and lacks some. The profile shows tens of thousands of clones, approximately 80% of them singletons. This specimen was CD4+ or CD8+ T cells sorted from blood, taken in a trial of the OX40 agonist ivuxolimab. These receptors were taken from an adult with an advanced solid tumor such as melanoma, head and neck, liver or kidney cancer. Each CDR3 is given with its conserved first and last residue. A D gene is named only where the DNA matches it firmly. Size values are once, few and many counts, or a class for expanded clones, and some rows have none.

abundance	j_gene	d_gene	v_gene	CDR3nt	CDR3aa
.	TRBJ1-4	.	TRBV1	TGCACCAGCAGCCAAGAAAAGGGAATGACAACTAATGAAAAACTGTTTTTT	CTSSQEKGMTTNEKLFF
.	TRBJ1-2	.	TRBV27	TGTGCCAGCAGTCCCCGAGGAGTTGGCTACACCTTC	CASSPRGVGYTF
.	TRBJ2-7	.	TRBV6-1	TGTGCCAGCAGTGAGCGCCGACGGTACCAAACCTACGAGCAGTACTTC	CASSERRRYQTYEQYF
.	TRBJ1-6	.	TRBV2	TGTGCCAGCAGTTTCCCGGACATGAGCTCCTATAATTCACCCCTCCACTTT	CASSFPDMSSYNSPLHF
few	TRBJ1-2	.	TRBV6-4	TGTGCCAGCAGTGACACCCCGGGGAGGGACTATGGCTACACCTTC	CASSDTPGRDYGYTF
.	TRBJ1-1	.	TRBV2	TGTGCCAGCAGTGAAGCACTTGAGGGGGATAGTACTGAAGCTTTCTTT	CASSEALEGDSTEAFF
.	TRBJ2-5	.	TRBV6-1	TGTGCCACTAGTGCTCAAGAGACCCAGTACTTC	CATSAQETQYF
.	TRBJ1-4	.	TRBV10-3	TGTGCCACCCAGGTGGGGGCGGGTAATGAAAAACTGTTTTTT	CATQVGAGNEKLFF
.	TRBJ2-7	TRBD1	TRBV7-2	TGTGCCAGCAGCTTAAACTACAGGGGTTTCTCCTACGAGCAGTACTTC	CASSLNYRGFSYEQYF
.	TRBJ2-1	.	TRBV5-6	TGTGCCAGCAGCTTGTCTCCCACAGGGCATGGGAATGAGCAGTTCTTC	CASSLSPTGHGNEQFF
.	TRBJ2-3	TRBD1	TRBV19	TGTGCCAGTAGTATGACAGGGGATGCAGATACGCAGTATTTT	CASSMTGDADTQYF
.	TRBJ2-7	TRBD2	TRBV30	TGTGCCTGGAGTGCGGGGGGTTTCTCCTACGAGCAGTACTTC	CAWSAGGFSYEQYF
few	TRBJ2-2	TRBD2	TRBV28	TGTGCCAGCAGTTTCCTTGGACTAGCGGGGAACACCGGGGAGCTGTTTTTT	CASSFLGLAGNTGELFF
.	TRBJ1-4	.	TRBV30	TGTGCCTGGAGTTTGGATTCGCAACTTGATGAAAAACTGTTTTTT	CAWSLDSQLDEKLFF
.	TRBJ1-4	TRBD1	TRBV5-1	TGCGCCAGCAGCTTGGTGTCAGGGGGCAATGAAAAACTGTTTTTT	CASSLVSGGNEKLFF
.	TRBJ1-2	TRBD1	TRBV18	TGTGCCAGCTCGCAGGGGGCGGACGGCTATGGCTACACCTTC	CASSQGADGYGYTF
.	TRBJ1-2	TRBD1	TRBV28	TGTGCCAGCAGAGTAGGGGGCACGGGACAGGGTTATGGCTACACCTTC	CASRVGGTGQGYGYTF
.	TRBJ2-7	.	TRBV20-1	TGCAGTGCTGGGCGGGGCTACGAGCAGTACTTC	CSAGRGYEQYF
.	TRBJ1-1	.	TRBV7-9	TGTGCCAGCAGCTTTCGAGAGTACCCGGGACGGCCGAACACTGAAGCTTTCTTT	CASSFREYPGRPNTEAFF
few	TRBJ1-1	.	TRBV4-1	TGCGCCAGCAGCCAAGCGGGACTAGTGGACACTGAAGCTTTCTTT	CASSQAGLVDTEAFF
.	TRBJ2-3	.	TRBV19	TGTGCCAGTAGTACAGGGGGTACGGGGGGCCCAGCGAGCACAGATACGCAGTATTTT	CASSTGGTGGPASTDTQYF
.	TRBJ2-1	.	TRBV29-1	TGCAGCGTTGAAGATCGGGGCAGCTCCTACAATGAGCAGTTCTTC	CSVEDRGSSYNEQFF
.	TRBJ2-3	TRBD1	TRBV6-1	TGTGCCAGCAGTAGACAGGGAAGCACAGATACGCAGTATTTT	CASSRQGSTDTQYF
.	TRBJ2-3	.	TRBV2	TGTGCCACCCTATCGGGGGACCGTAGCACAGATACGCAGTATTTT	CATLSGDRSTDTQYF
.	TRBJ2-7	.	TRBV5-8	TGTGCCAGCAGCTTTCCCCCCGGCGAGCAGTACTTC	CASSFPPGEQYF
once	TRBJ2-7	TRBD1	TRBV6-1	TGTGCCAGCAGTGAAGCAAGGACAGGGGGCCCCTACGAGCAGTACTTC	CASSEARTGGPYEQYF
.	TRBJ2-7	.	TRBV6-1	TGTGCCAGCACCACCTCGGGGACGGCCCCCTACGAGCAGTACTTC	CASTTSGTAPYEQYF
once	TRBJ2-3	TRBD2	TRBV6-5	TGTGCCAGCAGTTACCCTACTAGCGGGGGTACAGATACGCAGTATTTT	CASSYPTSGGTDTQYF
.	TRBJ2-5	TRBD2	TRBV5-4	TGTGCCAGCAGCTTGGAGCGGGGGGGCCTGGAGACCCAGTACTTC	CASSLERGGLETQYF
.	TRBJ2-7	.	TRBV5-6	TGTGCCAGCACCGAGTATCTGACTGTTTATGGCGAGCAGTACTTC	CASTEYLTVYGEQYF